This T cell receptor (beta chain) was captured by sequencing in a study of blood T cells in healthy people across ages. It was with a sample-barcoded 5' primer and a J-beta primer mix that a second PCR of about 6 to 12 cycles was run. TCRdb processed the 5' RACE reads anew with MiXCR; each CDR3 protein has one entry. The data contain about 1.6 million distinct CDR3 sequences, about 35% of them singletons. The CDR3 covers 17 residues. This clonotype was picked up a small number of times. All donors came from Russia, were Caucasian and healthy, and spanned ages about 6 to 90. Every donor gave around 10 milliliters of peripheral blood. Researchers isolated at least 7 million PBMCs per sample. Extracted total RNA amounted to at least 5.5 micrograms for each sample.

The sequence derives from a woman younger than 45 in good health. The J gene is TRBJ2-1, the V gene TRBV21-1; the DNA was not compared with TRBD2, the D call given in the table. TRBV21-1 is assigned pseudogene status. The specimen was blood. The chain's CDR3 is CASSIRTGTSGDNEQFF. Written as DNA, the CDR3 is TGTGCCAGCAGCATCCGAACCGGGACTAGCGGGGACAATGAGCAGTTCTTC.